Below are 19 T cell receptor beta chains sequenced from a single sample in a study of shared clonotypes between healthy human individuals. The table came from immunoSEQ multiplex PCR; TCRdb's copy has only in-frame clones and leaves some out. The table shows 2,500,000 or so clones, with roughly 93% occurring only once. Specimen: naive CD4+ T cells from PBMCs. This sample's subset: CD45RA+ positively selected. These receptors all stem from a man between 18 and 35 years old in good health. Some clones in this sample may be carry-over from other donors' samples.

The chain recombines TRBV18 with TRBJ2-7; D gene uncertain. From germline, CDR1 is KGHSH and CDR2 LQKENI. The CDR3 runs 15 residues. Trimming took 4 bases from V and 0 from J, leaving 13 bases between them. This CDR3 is CASSRNLLGSYEQYF. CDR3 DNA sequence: TGTGCCAGCTCACGCAACCTGCTGGGCTCCTACGAGCAGTACTTC.

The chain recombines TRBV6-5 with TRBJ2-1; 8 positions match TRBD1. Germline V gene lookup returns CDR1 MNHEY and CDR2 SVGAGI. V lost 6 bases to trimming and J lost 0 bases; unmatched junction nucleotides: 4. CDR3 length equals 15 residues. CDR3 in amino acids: CASRRTGGSYNEQFF. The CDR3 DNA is TGTGCCAGCAGGAGAACAGGGGGCTCCTACAATGAGCAGTTCTTC.

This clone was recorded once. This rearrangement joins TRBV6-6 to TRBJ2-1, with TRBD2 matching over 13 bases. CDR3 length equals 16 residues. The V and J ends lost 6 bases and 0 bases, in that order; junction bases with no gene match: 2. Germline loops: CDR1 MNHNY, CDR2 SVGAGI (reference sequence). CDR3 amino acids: CASRWTSGSSYNEQFF. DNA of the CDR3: TGTGCCAGCAGATGGACTAGCGGGAGCTCCTACAATGAGCAGTTCTTC.

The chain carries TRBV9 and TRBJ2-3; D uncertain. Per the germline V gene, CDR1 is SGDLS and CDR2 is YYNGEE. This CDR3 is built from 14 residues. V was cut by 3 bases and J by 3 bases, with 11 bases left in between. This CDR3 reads CASSETERTDTQYF. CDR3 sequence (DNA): TGTGCCAGCAGCGAGACGGAGAGGACAGATACGCAGTATTTT. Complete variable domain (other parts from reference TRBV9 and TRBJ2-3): DSGVTQTPKHLITATGQRVTLRCSPRSGDLSVYWYQQSLDQGLQFLIQYYNGEERAKGNILERFSAQQFPDLHSELNLSSLELGDSALYFCASSETERTDTQYFGPGTRLTVL.

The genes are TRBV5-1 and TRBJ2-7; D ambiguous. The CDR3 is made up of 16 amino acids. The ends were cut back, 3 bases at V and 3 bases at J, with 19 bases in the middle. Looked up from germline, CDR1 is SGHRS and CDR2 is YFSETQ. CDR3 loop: CASSYTTPGPNYEQYF. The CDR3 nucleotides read TGCGCCAGCAGCTACACTACCCCGGGCCCGAACTACGAGCAGTACTTC.

CDR3 protein: CASSPGTAIDQPQHF. For the CDR3, the DNA is TGCGCCAGCAGCCCCGGGACAGCAATAGATCAGCCCCAGCATTTT. This chain joins TRBV5-1 and TRBJ1-5, with 7 nucleotides matching TRBD1. The V gene's germline CDR1 is SGHRS and CDR2 YFSETQ. Trimming removed 4 bases from V and 5 bases from J; junction bases left unmatched: 9. The CDR3 has 15 residues.

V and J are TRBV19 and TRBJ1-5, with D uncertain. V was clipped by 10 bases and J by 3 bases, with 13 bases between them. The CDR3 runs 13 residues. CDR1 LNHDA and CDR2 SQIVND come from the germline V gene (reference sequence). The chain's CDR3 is CATRKVDNQPQHF. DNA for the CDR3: TGTGCCACCCGAAAGGTGGACAATCAGCCCCAGCATTTT.

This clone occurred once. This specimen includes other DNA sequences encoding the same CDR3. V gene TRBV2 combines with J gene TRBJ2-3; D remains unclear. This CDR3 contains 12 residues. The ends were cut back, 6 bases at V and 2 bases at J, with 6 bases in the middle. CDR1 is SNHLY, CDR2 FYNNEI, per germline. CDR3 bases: TGTGCCAGCAGCATATCCACAGATACGCAGTATTTT. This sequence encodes CASSISTDTQYF.

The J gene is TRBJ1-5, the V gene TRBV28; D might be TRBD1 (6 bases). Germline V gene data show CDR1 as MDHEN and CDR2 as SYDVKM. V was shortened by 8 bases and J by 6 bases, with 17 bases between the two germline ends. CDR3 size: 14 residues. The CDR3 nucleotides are TGTGCCAGCCAGAAGGGGGGGCTGTCTCAGCCCCAGCATTTT. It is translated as CASQKGGLSQPQHF.

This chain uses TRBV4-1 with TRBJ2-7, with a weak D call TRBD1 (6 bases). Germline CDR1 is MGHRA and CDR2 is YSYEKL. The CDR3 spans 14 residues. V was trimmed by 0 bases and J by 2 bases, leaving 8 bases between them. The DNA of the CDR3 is TGCGCCAGCAGCCAAGACAGGGACACCTACGAGCAGTACTTC. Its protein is CASSQDRDTYEQYF.

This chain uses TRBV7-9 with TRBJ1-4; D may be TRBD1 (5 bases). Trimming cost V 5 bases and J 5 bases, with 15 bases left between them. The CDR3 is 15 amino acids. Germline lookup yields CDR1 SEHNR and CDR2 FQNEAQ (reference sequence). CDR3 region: CASSREGQGNEKLFF. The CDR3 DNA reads TGTGCCAGCAGCCGGGAGGGGCAGGGAAATGAAAAACTGTTTTTT.

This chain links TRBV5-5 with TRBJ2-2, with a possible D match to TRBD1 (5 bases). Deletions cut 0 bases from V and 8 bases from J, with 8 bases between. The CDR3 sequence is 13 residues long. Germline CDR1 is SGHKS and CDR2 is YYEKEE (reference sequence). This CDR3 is CASSLDRLGELFF. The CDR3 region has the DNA TGTGCCAGCAGCTTGGACAGGTTGGGGGAGCTGTTTTTT. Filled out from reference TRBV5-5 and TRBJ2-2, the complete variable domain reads DAGVTQSPTHLIKTRGQQVTLRCSPISGHKSVSWYQQVLGQGPQFIFQYYEKEERGRGNFPDRFSARQFPNYSSELNVNALLLGDSALYLCASSLDRLGELFFGEGSRLTVL.

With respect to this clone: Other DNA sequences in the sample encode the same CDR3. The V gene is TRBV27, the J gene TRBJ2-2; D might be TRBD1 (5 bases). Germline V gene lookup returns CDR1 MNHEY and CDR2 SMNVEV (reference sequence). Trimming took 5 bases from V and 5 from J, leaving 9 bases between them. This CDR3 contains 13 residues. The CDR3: CASSLTGTGELFF. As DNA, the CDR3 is TGTGCCAGCAGTCTTACAGGAACCGGGGAGCTGTTTTTT.

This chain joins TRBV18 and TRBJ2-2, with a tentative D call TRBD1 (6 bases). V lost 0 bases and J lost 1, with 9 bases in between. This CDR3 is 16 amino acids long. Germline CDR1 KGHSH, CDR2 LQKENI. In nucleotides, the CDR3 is TGTGCCAGCTCACCACCGTCCAGGGGGAACACCGGGGAGCTGTTTTTT. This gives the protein CASSPPSRGNTGELFF.

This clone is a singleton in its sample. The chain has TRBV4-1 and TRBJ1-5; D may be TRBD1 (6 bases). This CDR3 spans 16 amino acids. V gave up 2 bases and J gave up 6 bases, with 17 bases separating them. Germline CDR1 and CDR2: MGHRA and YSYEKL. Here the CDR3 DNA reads TGCGCCAGCAGCCAACACGGGGGCAGGGAACTTCAGCCCCAGCATTTT. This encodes CASSQHGGRELQPQHF.

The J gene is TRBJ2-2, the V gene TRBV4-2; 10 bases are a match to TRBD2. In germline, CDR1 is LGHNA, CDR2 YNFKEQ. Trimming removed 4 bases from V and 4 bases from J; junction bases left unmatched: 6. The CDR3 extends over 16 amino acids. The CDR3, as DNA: TGTGCCAGCAGCCGGGGATCTAGCGGGAGCACCGGGGAGCTGTTTTTT. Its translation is CASSRGSSGSTGELFF.

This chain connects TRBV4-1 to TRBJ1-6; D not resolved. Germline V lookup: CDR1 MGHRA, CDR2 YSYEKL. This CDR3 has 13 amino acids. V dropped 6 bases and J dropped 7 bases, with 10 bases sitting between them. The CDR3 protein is CASSRDRNSPLHF. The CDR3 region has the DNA TGCGCCAGCAGTCGCGACCGGAATTCACCCCTCCACTTT.

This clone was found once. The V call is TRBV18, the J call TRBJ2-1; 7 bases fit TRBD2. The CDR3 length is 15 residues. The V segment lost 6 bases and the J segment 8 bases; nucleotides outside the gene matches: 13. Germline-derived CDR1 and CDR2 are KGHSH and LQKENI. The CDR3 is CASSNLAGGLDEQFF. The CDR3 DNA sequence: TGTGCCAGCTCGAATTTAGCGGGTGGGTTGGATGAGCAGTTCTTC.

CDR3 bases: TGCGCCAGCAGCCAGTCATACAGGGTAGGTGAGCAGTTCTTC. Amino acids: CASSQSYRVGEQFF. This sequence joins TRBV4-1 and TRBJ2-1, with D possibly TRBD1 on 6 matching bases. The CDR3 has 14 amino acids. The V gene's germline CDR1 is MGHRA and CDR2 YSYEKL. With 3 bases removed from V and 9 bases from J, the gap between germline ends came to 15 bases.